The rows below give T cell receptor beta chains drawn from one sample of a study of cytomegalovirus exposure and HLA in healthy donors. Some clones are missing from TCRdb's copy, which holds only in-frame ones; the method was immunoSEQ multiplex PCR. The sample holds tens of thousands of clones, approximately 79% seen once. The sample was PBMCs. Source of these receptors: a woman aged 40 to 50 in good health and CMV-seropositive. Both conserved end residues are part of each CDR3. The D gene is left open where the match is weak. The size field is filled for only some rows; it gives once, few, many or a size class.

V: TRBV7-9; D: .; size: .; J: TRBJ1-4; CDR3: CASSFREGSEKLFF; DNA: TGTGCCAGCAGCTTCAGGGAGGGAAGTGAAAAACTGTTTTTT
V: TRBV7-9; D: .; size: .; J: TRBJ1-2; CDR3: CASSATREGDYGYTF; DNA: TGTGCCAGCAGCGCAACTAGGGAAGGCGACTATGGCTACACCTTC
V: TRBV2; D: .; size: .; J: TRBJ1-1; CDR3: CASSEVWGGEAFF; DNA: TGTGCCAGCAGTGAAGTATGGGGGGGAGAAGCTTTCTTT
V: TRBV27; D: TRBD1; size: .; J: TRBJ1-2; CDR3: CASSPGQGAWRNYGYTF; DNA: TGTGCCAGCAGCCCAGGGCAGGGGGCGTGGAGAAACTATGGCTACACCTTC
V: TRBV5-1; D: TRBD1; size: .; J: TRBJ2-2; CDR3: CASSHGTGGTRNTGELFF; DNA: TGCGCCAGCAGCCATGGGACAGGGGGCACTCGGAACACCGGGGAGCTGTTTTTT
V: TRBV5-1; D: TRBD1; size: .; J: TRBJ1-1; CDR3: CASSSRSTGLNTEAFF; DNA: TGCGCCAGCAGCTCGCGATCGACAGGGTTGAACACTGAAGCTTTCTTT
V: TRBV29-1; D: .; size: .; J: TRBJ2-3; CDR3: CSVVHPDTQYF; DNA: TGCAGCGTTGTACATCCAGATACGCAGTATTTT
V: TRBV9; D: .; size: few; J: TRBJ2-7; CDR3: CASSVDSRQGEQYF; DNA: TGTGCCAGCAGCGTAGACTCGAGGCAAGGCGAGCAGTACTTC
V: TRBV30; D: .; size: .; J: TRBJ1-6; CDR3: CAWSVGSGRPLHF; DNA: TGTGCCTGGAGTGTTGGTTCGGGAAGGCCCCTCCACTTT
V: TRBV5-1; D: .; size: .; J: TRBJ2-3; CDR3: CASSLVRGGSTDTQYF; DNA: TGCGCCAGCAGCTTGGTTCGGGGAGGAAGCACAGATACGCAGTATTTT
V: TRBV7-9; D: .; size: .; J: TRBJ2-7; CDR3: CASSLGAYEQYF; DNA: TGTGCCAGCAGCTTAGGGGCCTACGAGCAGTACTTC
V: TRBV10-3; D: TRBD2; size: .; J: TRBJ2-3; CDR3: CAIGRGGTDTQYF; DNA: TGTGCCATCGGACGGGGGGGAACAGATACGCAGTATTTT
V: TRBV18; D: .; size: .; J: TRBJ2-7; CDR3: CASSPTGIGAQEQYF; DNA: TGTGCCAGCTCACCCACCGGTATAGGGGCGCAGGAGCAGTACTTC
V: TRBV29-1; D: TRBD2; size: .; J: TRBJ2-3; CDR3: CSVSTSGADTQYF; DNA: TGCAGCGTTTCGACTAGCGGGGCAGATACGCAGTATTTT
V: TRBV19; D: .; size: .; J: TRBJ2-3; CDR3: CASSMWSGADTQYF; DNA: TGTGCCAGTAGTATGTGGTCAGGGGCAGATACGCAGTATTTT
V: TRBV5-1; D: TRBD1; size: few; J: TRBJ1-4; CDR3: CASSHTGTGGRSEKLFF; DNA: TGCGCCAGCAGCCATACCGGGACAGGGGGTAGAAGTGAAAAACTGTTTTTT
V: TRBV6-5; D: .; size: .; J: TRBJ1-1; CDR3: CASSFSTGNTEAFF; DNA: TGTGCCAGCAGTTTTTCGACAGGGAACACTGAAGCTTTCTTT
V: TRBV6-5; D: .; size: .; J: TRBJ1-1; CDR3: CASSYRRLMNTEAFF; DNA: TGTGCCAGCAGTTACAGGCGACTGATGAACACTGAAGCTTTCTTT
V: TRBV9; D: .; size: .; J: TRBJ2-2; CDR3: CASSNSPGQQTGELFF; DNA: TGTGCCAGCAGCAATAGCCCGGGACAACAAACCGGGGAGCTGTTTTTT
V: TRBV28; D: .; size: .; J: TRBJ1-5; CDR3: CATAMRVDQPQHF; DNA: TGTGCCACCGCCATGAGGGTTGATCAGCCCCAGCATTTT
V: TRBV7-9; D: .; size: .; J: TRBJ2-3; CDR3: CASSLGATPSDTQYF; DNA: TGTGCCAGCAGCTTAGGGGCCACGCCGTCCGATACGCAGTATTTT
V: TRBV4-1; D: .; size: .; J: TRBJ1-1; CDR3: CASSQPTVMNTEAFF; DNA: TGCGCCAGCAGCCAGCCGACAGTCATGAACACTGAAGCTTTCTTT
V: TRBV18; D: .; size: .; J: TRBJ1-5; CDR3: CASSPTPNQPQHF; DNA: TGTGCCAGCTCACCTACTCCGAATCAGCCCCAGCATTTT
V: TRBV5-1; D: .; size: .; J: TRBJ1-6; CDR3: CASSLGTGTRSPLHF; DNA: TGCGCCAGCAGCTTGGGTACGGGAACGAGATCACCCCTCCACTTT
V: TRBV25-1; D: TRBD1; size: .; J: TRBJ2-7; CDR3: CASRDDRGSSYEQYF; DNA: TGTGCCAGCAGGGATGACAGGGGGTCCTCTTACGAGCAGTACTTC
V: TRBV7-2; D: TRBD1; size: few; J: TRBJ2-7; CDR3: CASSRDRAGQYF; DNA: TGTGCCAGCAGCCGAGACAGGGCTGGGCAGTACTTC
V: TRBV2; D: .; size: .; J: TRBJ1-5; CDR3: CASSERGWQPQHF; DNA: TGTGCCAGCAGTGAAAGGGGTTGGCAGCCCCAGCATTTT
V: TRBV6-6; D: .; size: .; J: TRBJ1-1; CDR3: CASSYALRRITEAFF; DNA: TGTGCCAGCAGTTACGCCCTGCGGCGGATAACTGAAGCTTTCTTT
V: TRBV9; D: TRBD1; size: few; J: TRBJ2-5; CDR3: CASSVDQGAETQYF; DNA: TGTGCCAGCAGCGTAGACCAGGGGGCCGAGACCCAGTACTTC
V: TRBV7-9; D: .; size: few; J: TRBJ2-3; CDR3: CASSLAGARPTQYF; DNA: TGTGCCAGCAGCTTAGCGGGGGCCCGCCCTACGCAGTATTTT
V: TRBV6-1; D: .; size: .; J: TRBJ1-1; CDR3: CASSEAGAGATEAFF; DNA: TGTGCCAGCAGTGAAGCGGGGGCGGGGGCCACTGAAGCTTTCTTT
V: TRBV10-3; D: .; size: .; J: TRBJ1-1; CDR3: CAISPSTVVNTEAFF; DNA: TGTGCCATCAGCCCGAGCACGGTCGTGAACACTGAAGCTTTCTTT
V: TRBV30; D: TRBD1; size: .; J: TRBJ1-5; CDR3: CAWSGPDRVSQPQHF; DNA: TGTGCCTGGAGTGGACCGGACAGGGTGAGTCAGCCCCAGCATTTT
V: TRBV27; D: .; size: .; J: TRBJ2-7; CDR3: CASSSPGLRTEQYF; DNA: TGTGCCAGCAGTTCGCCGGGTCTACGCACCGAGCAGTACTTC
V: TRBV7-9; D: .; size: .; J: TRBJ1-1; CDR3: CASSPSGGFTEAFF; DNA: TGTGCCAGCAGCCCATCAGGAGGCTTCACTGAAGCTTTCTTT
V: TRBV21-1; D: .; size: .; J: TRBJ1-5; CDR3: CASILPGTVSPSNQPQHF; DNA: TGTGCCAGCATACTCCCCGGGACAGTCTCGCCTAGCAATCAGCCCCAGCATTTT
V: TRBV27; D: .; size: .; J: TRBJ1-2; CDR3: CASPRGGIGGYTF; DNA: TGTGCCAGCCCAAGAGGGGGTATAGGGGGCTACACCTTC
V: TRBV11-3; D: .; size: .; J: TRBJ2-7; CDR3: CASSDRWGAYEQYF; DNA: TGTGCCAGCAGCGATAGATGGGGGGCCTACGAGCAGTACTTC
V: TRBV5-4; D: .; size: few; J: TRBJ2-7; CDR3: CASSLEEFSYEQYF; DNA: TGTGCCAGCAGCTTGGAAGAGTTCTCCTACGAGCAGTACTTC
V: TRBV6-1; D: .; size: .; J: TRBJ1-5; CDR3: CASRVRYSNQPQHF; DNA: TGTGCCAGCAGAGTCAGATATAGCAATCAGCCCCAGCATTTT
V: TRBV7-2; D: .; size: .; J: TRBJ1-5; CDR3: CASSLDRGQPQHF; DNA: TGTGCCAGCAGCTTAGACCGGGGACAGCCCCAGCATTTT
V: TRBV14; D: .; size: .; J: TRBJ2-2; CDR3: CASSHRFSGNTGELFF; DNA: TGTGCCAGCAGCCATCGCTTTAGCGGGAACACCGGGGAGCTGTTTTTT
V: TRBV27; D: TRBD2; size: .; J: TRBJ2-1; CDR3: CASSPLPSGGYNEQFF; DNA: TGTGCCAGCAGCCCCCTTCCTAGCGGGGGCTACAATGAGCAGTTCTTC
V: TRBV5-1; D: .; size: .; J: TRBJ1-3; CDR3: CASSLDGSSGNTIYF; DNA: TGCGCCAGCAGCTTGGATGGCAGCTCTGGAAACACCATATATTTT
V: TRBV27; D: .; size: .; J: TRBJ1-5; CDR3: CASSVSRASNQPQHF; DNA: TGTGCCAGCAGTGTTTCCAGGGCTAGCAATCAGCCCCAGCATTTT
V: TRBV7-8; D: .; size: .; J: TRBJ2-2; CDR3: CASSLPLSAGELFF; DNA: TGTGCCAGCAGCTTACCCCTAAGTGCCGGGGAGCTGTTTTTT
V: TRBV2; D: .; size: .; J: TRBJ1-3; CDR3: CASSDDSFGNTIYF; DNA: TGTGCCAGCAGCGATGACAGTTTCGGAAACACCATATATTTT
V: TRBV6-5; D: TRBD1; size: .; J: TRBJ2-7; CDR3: CASSSTGISYEQYF; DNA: TGTGCCAGCAGTTCGACAGGGATCTCCTACGAGCAGTACTTC
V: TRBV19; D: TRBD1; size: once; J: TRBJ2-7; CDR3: CATPGQVRHEQYF; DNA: TGTGCCACTCCGGGACAGGTAAGGCACGAGCAGTACTTC
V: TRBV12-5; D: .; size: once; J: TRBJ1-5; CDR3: CASGPGVQPQHF; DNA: TGTGCTAGTGGTCCAGGGGTCCAGCCCCAGCATTTT
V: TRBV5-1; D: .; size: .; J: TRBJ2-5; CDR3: CASSLPTGQETQYF; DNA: TGCGCCAGCAGCTTACCAACTGGCCAAGAGACCCAGTACTTC
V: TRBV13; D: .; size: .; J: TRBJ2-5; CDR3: CASSLGRRFEQYF; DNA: TGTGCCAGCAGCTTAGGCCGAAGATTTGAGCAGTACTTC
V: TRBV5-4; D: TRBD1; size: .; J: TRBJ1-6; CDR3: CASRPFDRDNSPLHF; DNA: TGTGCCAGCAGACCCTTCGACAGGGACAATTCACCCCTCCACTTT
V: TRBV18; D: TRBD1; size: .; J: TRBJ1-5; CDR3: CASSPDGQGNQPQHF; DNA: TGTGCCAGCTCACCAGACGGACAGGGGAATCAGCCCCAGCATTTT